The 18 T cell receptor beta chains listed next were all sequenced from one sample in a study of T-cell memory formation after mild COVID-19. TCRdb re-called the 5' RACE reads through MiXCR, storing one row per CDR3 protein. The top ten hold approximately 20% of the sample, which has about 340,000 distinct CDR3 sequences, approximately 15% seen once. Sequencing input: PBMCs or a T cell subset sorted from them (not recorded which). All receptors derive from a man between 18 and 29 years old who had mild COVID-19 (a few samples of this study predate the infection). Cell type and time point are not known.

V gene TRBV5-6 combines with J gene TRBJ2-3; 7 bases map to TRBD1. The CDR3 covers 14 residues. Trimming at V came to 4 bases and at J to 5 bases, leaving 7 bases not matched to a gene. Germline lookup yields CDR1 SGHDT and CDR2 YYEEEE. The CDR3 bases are TGTGCCAGCAGCCCAACAGGGGCGGGAGATACGCAGTATTTT. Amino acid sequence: CASSPTGAGDTQYF.

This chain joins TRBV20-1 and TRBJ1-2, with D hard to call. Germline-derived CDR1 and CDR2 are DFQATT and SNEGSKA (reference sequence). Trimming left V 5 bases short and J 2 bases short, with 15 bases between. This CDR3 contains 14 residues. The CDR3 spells CSAHLQKENYGYTF. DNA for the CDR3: TGCAGTGCTCATCTCCAGAAAGAAAACTATGGCTACACCTTC.

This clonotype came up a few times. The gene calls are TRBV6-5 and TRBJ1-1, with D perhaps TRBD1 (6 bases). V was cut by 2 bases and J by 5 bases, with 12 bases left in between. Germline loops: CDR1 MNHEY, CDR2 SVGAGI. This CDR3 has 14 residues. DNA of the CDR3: TGTGCCAGCAGTTACGAGGGGAGGGGGACTGAAGCTTTCTTT. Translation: CASSYEGRGTEAFF.

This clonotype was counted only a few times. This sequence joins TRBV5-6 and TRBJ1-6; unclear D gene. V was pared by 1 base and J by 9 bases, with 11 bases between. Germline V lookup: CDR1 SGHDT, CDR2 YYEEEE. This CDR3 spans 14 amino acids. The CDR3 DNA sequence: TGTGCCAGCAGCTTGTGGACGGTCAGTTCACCCCTCCACTTT. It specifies CASSLWTVSSPLHF.

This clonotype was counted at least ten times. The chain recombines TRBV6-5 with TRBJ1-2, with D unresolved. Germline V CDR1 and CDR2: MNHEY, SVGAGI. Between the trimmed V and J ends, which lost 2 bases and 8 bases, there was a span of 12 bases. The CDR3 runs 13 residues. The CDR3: CASSYNREGGYTF. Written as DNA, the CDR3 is TGTGCCAGCAGTTACAACCGGGAGGGCGGCTACACCTTC.

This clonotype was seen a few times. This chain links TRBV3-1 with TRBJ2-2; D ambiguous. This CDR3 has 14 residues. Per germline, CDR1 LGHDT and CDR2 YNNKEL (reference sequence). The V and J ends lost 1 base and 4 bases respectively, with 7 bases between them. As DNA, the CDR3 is TGTGCCAGCAGCCAAGTAGCACTCACCGGGGAGCTGTTTTTT. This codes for CASSQVALTGELFF. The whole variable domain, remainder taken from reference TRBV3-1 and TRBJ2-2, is DTAVSQTPKYLVTQMGNDKSIKCEQNLGHDTMYWYKQDSKKFLKIMFSYNNKELIINETVPNRFSPKSPDKAHLNLHINSLELGDSAVYFCASSQVALTGELFFGEGSRLTVL.

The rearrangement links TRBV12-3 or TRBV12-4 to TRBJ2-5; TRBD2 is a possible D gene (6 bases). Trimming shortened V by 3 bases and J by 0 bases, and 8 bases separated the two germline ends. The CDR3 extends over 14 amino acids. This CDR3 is CASSFRGNQETQYF. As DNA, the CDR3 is TGTGCCAGCAGTTTTCGGGGGAACCAAGAGACCCAGTACTTC.

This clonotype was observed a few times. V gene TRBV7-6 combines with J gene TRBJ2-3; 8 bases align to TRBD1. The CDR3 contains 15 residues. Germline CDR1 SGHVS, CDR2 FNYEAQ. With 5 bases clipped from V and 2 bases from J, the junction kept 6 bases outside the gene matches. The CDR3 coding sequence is TGTGCCAGCAGCCTGACAGGGGAACCCACAGATACGCAGTATTTT. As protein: CASSLTGEPTDTQYF.

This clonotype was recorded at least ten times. CDR3: CASSQDDLGETQYF. CDR3 in DNA: TGCGCCAGCAGCCAAGATGACTTGGGAGAGACCCAGTACTTC. The chain employs TRBV4-1 and TRBJ2-5, with no clear D. Trimming took off 0 bases at V and 4 bases at J, with 9 bases between the two ends. Germline-derived CDR1 and CDR2 are MGHRA and YSYEKL. There are 14 residues in the CDR3.

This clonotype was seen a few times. The CDR3, as DNA: TGTGCCAGCAGTTCCCAGGTGGCTTACTATGGCTACACCTTC. Its protein product is CASSSQVAYYGYTF. The rearrangement links TRBV12-3 or TRBV12-4 to TRBJ1-2; D is ambiguous. This CDR3 comprises 14 residues. Trimming removed 4 bases from V and 3 bases from J, with 12 bases in between.

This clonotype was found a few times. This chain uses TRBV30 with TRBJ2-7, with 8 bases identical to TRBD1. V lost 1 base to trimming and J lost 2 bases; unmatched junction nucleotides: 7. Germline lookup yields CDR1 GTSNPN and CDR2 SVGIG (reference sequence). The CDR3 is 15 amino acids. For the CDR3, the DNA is TGTGCCTGGAGTGCGCCGGACAGGGATCCCTACGAGCAGTACGTC. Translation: CAWSAPDRDPYEQYV.

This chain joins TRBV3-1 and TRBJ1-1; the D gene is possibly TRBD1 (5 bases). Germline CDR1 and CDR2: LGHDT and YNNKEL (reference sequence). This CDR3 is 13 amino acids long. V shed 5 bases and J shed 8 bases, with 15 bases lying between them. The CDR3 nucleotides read TGTGCCAGCAGCTTTCTTACCAGGGAGGAAGCTTTCTTT. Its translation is CASSFLTREEAFF.

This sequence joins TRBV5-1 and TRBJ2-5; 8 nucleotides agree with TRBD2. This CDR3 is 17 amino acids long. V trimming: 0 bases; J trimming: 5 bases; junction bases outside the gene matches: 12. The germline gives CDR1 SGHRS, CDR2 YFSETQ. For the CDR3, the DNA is TGCGCCAGCAGCTTGGGTTATGAAATAGCGGGGATCGAGACCCAGTACTTC. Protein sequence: CASSLGYEIAGIETQYF.

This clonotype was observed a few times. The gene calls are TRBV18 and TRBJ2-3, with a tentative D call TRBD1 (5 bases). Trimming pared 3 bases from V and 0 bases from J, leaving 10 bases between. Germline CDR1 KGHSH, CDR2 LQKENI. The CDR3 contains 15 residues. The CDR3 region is CASSPRQRSTDTQYF. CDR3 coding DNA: TGTGCCAGCTCACCCAGACAGCGTAGCACAGATACGCAGTATTTT.

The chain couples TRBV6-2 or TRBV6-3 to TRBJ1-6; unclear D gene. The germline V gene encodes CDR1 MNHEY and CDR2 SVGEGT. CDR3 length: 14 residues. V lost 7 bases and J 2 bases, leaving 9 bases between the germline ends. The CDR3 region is CASTRDAYNSPLHF. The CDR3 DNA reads TGTGCCAGCACCCGAGACGCCTATAATTCACCCCTCCACTTT.

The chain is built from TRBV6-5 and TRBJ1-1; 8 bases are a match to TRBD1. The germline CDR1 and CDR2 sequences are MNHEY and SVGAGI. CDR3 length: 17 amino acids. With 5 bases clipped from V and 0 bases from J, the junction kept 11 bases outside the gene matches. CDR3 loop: CASSVLAGGPMNTEAFF. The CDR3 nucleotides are TGTGCCAGCAGTGTGTTGGCAGGGGGCCCCATGAACACTGAAGCTTTCTTT.

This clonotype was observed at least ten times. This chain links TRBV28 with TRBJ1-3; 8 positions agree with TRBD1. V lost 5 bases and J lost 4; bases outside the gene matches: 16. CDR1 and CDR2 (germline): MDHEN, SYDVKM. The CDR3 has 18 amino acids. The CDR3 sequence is CASSPSGQGANIGNTIYF. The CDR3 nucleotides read TGTGCCAGCAGTCCGTCGGGGCAGGGGGCGAATATCGGAAACACCATATATTTT.

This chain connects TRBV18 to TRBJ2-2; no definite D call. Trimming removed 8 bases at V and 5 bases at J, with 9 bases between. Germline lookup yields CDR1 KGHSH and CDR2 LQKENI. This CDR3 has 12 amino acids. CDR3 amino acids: CASDTGTGELFF. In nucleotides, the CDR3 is TGTGCCAGCGACACCGGTACCGGGGAGCTGTTTTTT.